One T cell receptor beta chain is described in this entry. This entry is derived from a study of blood T cell repertoires in COVID-19. Overall study context: COVID-19 samples collected from the United States, Italy and Spain covered acute and convalescent phases. Sources were T cells, B-cell-depleted T cells, or PBMCs; the material itself was cDNA or gDNA.

Sequenced by immunoSEQ multiplex PCR; TCRdb stores in-frame clones only, minus some. The sample has approximately 28,000 clones; around 92% are singletons. Losses at the gene ends were 5 bases for V and 4 bases for J; bases not matched to a gene: 11. CDR3 length equals 16 residues. Germline values: CDR1 SEHNR, CDR2 FQNEAQ (reference sequence). This clonotype was obtained from a woman in her seventies with COVID-19, enrolled during active disease. The sequenced material came from peripheral blood. The rearrangement uses TRBV7-9 and TRBJ2-3; 8 positions match TRBD2. CDR3 sequence reads: CASSPRSGGFADTQYF. The CDR3 nucleotides read TGTGCCAGCAGCCCCCGGTCGGGAGGGTTTGCAGATACGCAGTATTTT.